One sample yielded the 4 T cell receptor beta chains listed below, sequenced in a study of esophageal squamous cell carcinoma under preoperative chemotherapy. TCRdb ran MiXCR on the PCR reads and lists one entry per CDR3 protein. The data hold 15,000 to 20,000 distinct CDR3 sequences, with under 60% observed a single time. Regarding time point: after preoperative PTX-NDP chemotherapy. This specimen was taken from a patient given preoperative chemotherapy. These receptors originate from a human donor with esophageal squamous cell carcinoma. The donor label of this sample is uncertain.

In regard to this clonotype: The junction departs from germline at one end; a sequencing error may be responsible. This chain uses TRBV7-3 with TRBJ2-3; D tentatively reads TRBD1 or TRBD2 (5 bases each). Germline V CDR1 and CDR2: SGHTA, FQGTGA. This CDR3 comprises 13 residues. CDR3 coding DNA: TGTGCCACGGGGCCGGAAGACACAGATACTCAGTATTTC. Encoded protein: CATGPEDTDTQYF. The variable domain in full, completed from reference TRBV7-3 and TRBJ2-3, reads GAGVSQTPSNKVTEKGKYVELRCDPISGHTALYWYRQSLGQGPEFLIYFQGTGAADDSGLPNDRFFAVRPEGSVSTLKIQRTERGDSAVYLCATGPEDTDTQYFGPGTRLTVL.

The CDR3 here is CASSLGSRGDSPLHF. CDR3 coding DNA: TGTGCCAGCAGCTTAGGTAGCAGGGGCGATTCACCCCTCCACTTT. The rearrangement uses TRBV7-2 and TRBJ1-6; D may be TRBD1 (6 bases). V shed 1 base and J shed 8 bases, with 12 bases lying between them. The CDR3 contains 15 residues. Germline CDR1 reads SGHTA; CDR2 reads FQGNSA. The entire variable domain, with the rest obtained from reference TRBV7-2 and TRBJ1-6, is as follows: GAGVSQSPSNKVTEKGKDVELRCDPISGHTALYWYRQSLGQGLEFLIYFQGNSAPDKSGLPSDRFSAERTGGSVSTLTIQRTQQEDSAVYLCASSLGSRGDSPLHFGNGTRLTVT.

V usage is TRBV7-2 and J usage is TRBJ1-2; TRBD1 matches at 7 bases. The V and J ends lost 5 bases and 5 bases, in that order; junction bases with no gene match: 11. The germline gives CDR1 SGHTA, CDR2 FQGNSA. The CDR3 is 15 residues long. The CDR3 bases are TGTGCCAGCAGCCCCACTCCGGGACAGAAATATGGCTACACCTTC. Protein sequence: CASSPTPGQKYGYTF.

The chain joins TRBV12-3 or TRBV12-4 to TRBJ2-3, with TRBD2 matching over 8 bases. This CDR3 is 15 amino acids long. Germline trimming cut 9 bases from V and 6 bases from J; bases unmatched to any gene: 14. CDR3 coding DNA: TGTGCCAGGGGGTTCCGGGAGGGCCTGGTGGATACGCAGTATTTT. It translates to CARGFREGLVDTQYF.